The entry below describes one TCR beta chain. The source of the sample is a study of blood T cell repertoires in COVID-19. Study-wide background: The origin of the acute and convalescent COVID-19 samples was the United States, Italy and Spain. PBMCs, B-cell-depleted T cells, or T cells were the source of the cDNA or gDNA that made up the material.

Trimming shortened V by 5 bases and J by 5 bases, and 9 bases separated the two germline ends. Per germline, CDR1 SEHNR and CDR2 FQNEAQ (reference sequence). This CDR3 has 12 amino acids. Using immunoSEQ multiplex PCR, the repertoire was profiled, and TCRdb retains in-frame clones only, with some absent. The sample has about 88,000 clones; roughly 84% are singletons. The chain uses TRBV7-9 and TRBJ2-5, with D uncertain. This sequence originates from a woman in her seventies with acute or convalescent COVID-19. Source material: peripheral blood. CDR3 sequence: CASSLYEETQYF. CDR3 coding DNA: TGTGCCAGCAGCCTATACGAGGAGACCCAGTACTTC.